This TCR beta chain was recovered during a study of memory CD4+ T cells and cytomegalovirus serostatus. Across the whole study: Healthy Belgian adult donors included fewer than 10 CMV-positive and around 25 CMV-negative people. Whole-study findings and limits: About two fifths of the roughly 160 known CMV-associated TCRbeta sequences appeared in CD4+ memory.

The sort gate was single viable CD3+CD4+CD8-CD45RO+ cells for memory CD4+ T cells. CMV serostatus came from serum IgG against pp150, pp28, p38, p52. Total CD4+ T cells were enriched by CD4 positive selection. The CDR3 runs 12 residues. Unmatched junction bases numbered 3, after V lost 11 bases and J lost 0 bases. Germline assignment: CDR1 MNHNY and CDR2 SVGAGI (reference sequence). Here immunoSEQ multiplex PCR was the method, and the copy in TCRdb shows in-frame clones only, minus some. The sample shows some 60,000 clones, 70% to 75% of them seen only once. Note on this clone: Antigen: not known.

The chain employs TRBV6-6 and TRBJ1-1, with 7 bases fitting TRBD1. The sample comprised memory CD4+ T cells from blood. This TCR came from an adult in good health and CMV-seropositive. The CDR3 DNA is TGTGCCTGCGGGACAGTGAACACTGAAGCTTTCTTT. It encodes CACGTVNTEAFF.